This is a list of T cell receptor beta chains from one sample in a study of blood T cell repertoires in COVID-19. Generated by immunoSEQ multiplex PCR, the TCRdb table keeps only in-frame clones and is missing some. The sample records about 160,000 clones, 75% to 90% being singletons. The sequencing input was peripheral blood. The receptors originated from a human donor in a cohort sampled during active COVID-19. Both conserved end residues are part of each CDR3. Each record gives: clone size, D gene, V gene, J gene, CDR3 DNA, CDR3 protein. D genes are given only for firm matches. Size is stated for part of the rows, as once, few or many counts, or as a class when the clone is expanded.

clone_size: .; d_call: .; v_call: TRBV19; j_call: TRBJ2-5; cdr3_nt: TGTGCCAGTAGTATCGGTCGTAGAGAGACCCAGTACTTC; cdr3_aa: CASSIGRRETQYF
clone_size: .; d_call: TRBD1; v_call: TRBV18; j_call: TRBJ1-2; cdr3_nt: TGTGCCAGCTCGCCTGACAGGGGTAACTATGGCTACACCTTC; cdr3_aa: CASSPDRGNYGYTF
clone_size: .; d_call: .; v_call: TRBV6-2/TRBV6-3; j_call: TRBJ1-2; cdr3_nt: TGTGCCAGCAGGTACGTTGGGACAACGACGGGCGGCTACACCTTC; cdr3_aa: CASRYVGTTTGGYTF
clone_size: once; d_call: .; v_call: TRBV6-1; j_call: TRBJ2-7; cdr3_nt: TGTGCCAGCAGTGGCGATTCGGGGACACCAGGAGCCAAGCAGTACTTC; cdr3_aa: CASSGDSGTPGAKQYF
clone_size: .; d_call: .; v_call: TRBV7-9; j_call: TRBJ1-3; cdr3_nt: TGTGCCAGCAGCCCCCGCGGAGACCCCCTCTCTGGAAACACCATATATTTT; cdr3_aa: CASSPRGDPLSGNTIYF
clone_size: .; d_call: .; v_call: TRBV27; j_call: TRBJ2-2; cdr3_nt: TGTGCCAGCAGTTTGGCCCCTAGCCGGGAGCTGTTTTTT; cdr3_aa: CASSLAPSRELFF
clone_size: .; d_call: TRBD2; v_call: TRBV30; j_call: TRBJ2-1; cdr3_nt: TGTGCCTGGAGTCCGACTAGCGGGAAGCAGTTCTTC; cdr3_aa: CAWSPTSGKQFF
clone_size: .; d_call: TRBD1; v_call: TRBV2; j_call: TRBJ2-5; cdr3_nt: TGTGCCAGGGACAGGGTGGGCGAAGAGACCCAGTACTTC; cdr3_aa: CARDRVGEETQYF
clone_size: few; d_call: .; v_call: TRBV11-2; j_call: TRBJ2-5; cdr3_nt: TGTGCCAGCAGCTTAGAGGGGGCGGGGACCCAGTACTTC; cdr3_aa: CASSLEGAGTQYF
clone_size: .; d_call: .; v_call: TRBV29-1; j_call: TRBJ2-7; cdr3_nt: TGCAGCGTTGGGTGGCGGGCAGAATCTTCCTACGAGCAGTACTTC; cdr3_aa: CSVGWRAESSYEQYF
clone_size: .; d_call: TRBD2; v_call: TRBV3-1/TRBV3-2; j_call: TRBJ2-7; cdr3_nt: TGTGCCAGCAGCCAAGCGCCTAGCGGGTCCTACGAGCAGTACTTC; cdr3_aa: CASSQAPSGSYEQYF
clone_size: few; d_call: .; v_call: TRBV24-1; j_call: TRBJ2-7; cdr3_nt: TGTGCCCCGCGAGTAACCTACGAGCAGTACTTC; cdr3_aa: CAPRVTYEQYF
clone_size: .; d_call: TRBD1; v_call: TRBV6-5; j_call: TRBJ2-7; cdr3_nt: TGTGCCAGCCGCCGGGACAGGGGAATTTACGAGCAGTACTTC; cdr3_aa: CASRRDRGIYEQYF
clone_size: .; d_call: .; v_call: TRBV28; j_call: TRBJ1-2; cdr3_nt: TGTGCCAGCAGTCCCGGGGGGGCCGGCAACTATGGCTACACCTTC; cdr3_aa: CASSPGGAGNYGYTF
clone_size: .; d_call: TRBD1; v_call: TRBV7-2; j_call: TRBJ2-5; cdr3_nt: TGTGCCAGCAGCCCCCGGACAGGGGGATTGGGGACCCAGTACTTC; cdr3_aa: CASSPRTGGLGTQYF
clone_size: many; d_call: TRBD2; v_call: TRBV24-1; j_call: TRBJ2-5; cdr3_nt: TGTGCCACCAGTGATTCCCCCCCTAGCGGGGGTGCTAGGGAGACCCAGTACTTC; cdr3_aa: CATSDSPPSGGARETQYF
clone_size: .; d_call: .; v_call: TRBV5-6; j_call: TRBJ2-7; cdr3_nt: TGTGCCAGCAGCTTGGGGGTCGGGACACCCGGCCGAAAGTACTTC; cdr3_aa: CASSLGVGTPGRKYF
clone_size: once; d_call: .; v_call: TRBV5-1; j_call: TRBJ2-2; cdr3_nt: TGCGCCAGCAACGACGGGGGGCGTAGCACCGGGGAGCTGTTTTTT; cdr3_aa: CASNDGGRSTGELFF
clone_size: .; d_call: TRBD2; v_call: TRBV7-8; j_call: TRBJ2-1; cdr3_nt: TGTGCCAGCAGCTTATCGAACGGGAGGCAATACAATGAGCAGTTCTTC; cdr3_aa: CASSLSNGRQYNEQFF
clone_size: many; d_call: TRBD1; v_call: TRBV18; j_call: TRBJ1-5; cdr3_nt: TGTGCCAGCTCACCAACAGGGGAGCAGCCCCAGCATTTT; cdr3_aa: CASSPTGEQPQHF
clone_size: .; d_call: TRBD2; v_call: TRBV7-9; j_call: TRBJ2-1; cdr3_nt: TGTGCCAGCAGCTTAGGACTAGCGTCCCGAATAGAGCAGTTCTTC; cdr3_aa: CASSLGLASRIEQFF
clone_size: .; d_call: .; v_call: TRBV18; j_call: TRBJ1-2; cdr3_nt: TGTGCCAGCTCACCATCCACAGGGTTCACGGGTGGCTACACCTTC; cdr3_aa: CASSPSTGFTGGYTF
clone_size: few; d_call: TRBD1; v_call: TRBV18; j_call: TRBJ1-1; cdr3_nt: TGTGCCAGCTCCGTGGTCCGGGACAGGGGAAACACTGAAGCTTTCTTT; cdr3_aa: CASSVVRDRGNTEAFF
clone_size: .; d_call: .; v_call: TRBV5-1; j_call: TRBJ2-1; cdr3_nt: TGCGCCAGCAGCTTGACACTTGCGAGCGACAATGAGCAGTTCTTC; cdr3_aa: CASSLTLASDNEQFF
clone_size: .; d_call: .; v_call: TRBV19; j_call: TRBJ1-1; cdr3_nt: TGTGCCAGTAGTCAACGGGGCCAGGGGTCTGAAGCTTTCTTT; cdr3_aa: CASSQRGQGSEAFF
clone_size: .; d_call: .; v_call: TRBV5-1; j_call: TRBJ2-3; cdr3_nt: TGCGCCAGCAGCTTGCGTGCGGGGACAGATACGCAGTATTTT; cdr3_aa: CASSLRAGTDTQYF
clone_size: .; d_call: .; v_call: TRBV7-3; j_call: TRBJ2-1; cdr3_nt: TGTGCCAGCAGCTCCGACTCGTACAATGAGCAGTTCTTC; cdr3_aa: CASSSDSYNEQFF
clone_size: .; d_call: TRBD1; v_call: TRBV28; j_call: TRBJ1-4; cdr3_nt: TGTGCCAGCAGAAATTCTGGACAGGGTGGAGAAAAACTGTTTTTT; cdr3_aa: CASRNSGQGGEKLFF
clone_size: .; d_call: .; v_call: TRBV5-8; j_call: TRBJ2-2; cdr3_nt: TGTGCCAGCAGCTTCGGGACACTGAACACCGGGGAGCTGTTTTTT; cdr3_aa: CASSFGTLNTGELFF
clone_size: .; d_call: .; v_call: TRBV4-3; j_call: TRBJ2-7; cdr3_nt: TGCGCCAGCAGCCAGCTGACGGACGGGACCTACGAGCAGTACTTC; cdr3_aa: CASSQLTDGTYEQYF
clone_size: .; d_call: .; v_call: TRBV14; j_call: TRBJ2-5; cdr3_nt: TGTGCCAGCAGCCATCCCCGGGGGTCGAGGGGAGAGACCCAGTACTTC; cdr3_aa: CASSHPRGSRGETQYF
clone_size: .; d_call: TRBD1; v_call: TRBV6-2/TRBV6-3; j_call: TRBJ2-7; cdr3_nt: TGTGCCAGCAGTTACTCTCGGACAGGTAGCTCCTACGAGCAGTACTTC; cdr3_aa: CASSYSRTGSSYEQYF
clone_size: few; d_call: TRBD2; v_call: TRBV30; j_call: TRBJ2-1; cdr3_nt: TGTGCCTGGAGCGGGGGGTTGGGGGCCTACAATGAGCAGTTCTTC; cdr3_aa: CAWSGGLGAYNEQFF
clone_size: .; d_call: .; v_call: TRBV9; j_call: TRBJ1-2; cdr3_nt: TGTGCCAGCAGCGTAGAAATGGGGCCCTATGGCTACACCTTC; cdr3_aa: CASSVEMGPYGYTF
clone_size: .; d_call: TRBD2; v_call: TRBV5-1; j_call: TRBJ2-7; cdr3_nt: TGCGCCAGCAGCTCGGGACTAGCGGGAGGCTACTCCTACGAGCAGTACTTC; cdr3_aa: CASSSGLAGGYSYEQYF
clone_size: once; d_call: TRBD1; v_call: TRBV10-1; j_call: TRBJ2-7; cdr3_nt: TGCGCCAGGCCAGGGCGGGACAGGGTCCACGAGCAGTACTTC; cdr3_aa: CARPGRDRVHEQYF
clone_size: .; d_call: .; v_call: TRBV5-6; j_call: TRBJ2-2; cdr3_nt: TGTGCCAGCAGCTTTTACAGGCTACTTCGACCCGGGGAGCTGTTTTTT; cdr3_aa: CASSFYRLLRPGELFF
clone_size: .; d_call: .; v_call: TRBV5-8; j_call: TRBJ2-4; cdr3_nt: TGTGCCAGCAGCTTAAGGGGATTGGACATTCAGTACTTC; cdr3_aa: CASSLRGLDIQYF
clone_size: .; d_call: TRBD1; v_call: TRBV10-3; j_call: TRBJ2-1; cdr3_nt: TGTGCCATCACCGGACAGGGGTCGGATGAGCAGTTCTTC; cdr3_aa: CAITGQGSDEQFF
clone_size: .; d_call: .; v_call: TRBV2; j_call: TRBJ1-4; cdr3_nt: TGTGCCAGCAGTGACAGGGATAATGAAAAACTGTTTTTT; cdr3_aa: CASSDRDNEKLFF
clone_size: few; d_call: .; v_call: TRBV9; j_call: TRBJ2-3; cdr3_nt: TGTGCCAGCAGCCCACGTCAGGGGCCAAAGGATACGCAGTATTTT; cdr3_aa: CASSPRQGPKDTQYF
clone_size: once; d_call: .; v_call: TRBV29-1; j_call: TRBJ1-2; cdr3_nt: TGCAGCGTTGCGCCCCCGGGGCAGGGGCGGTTCTTAGGCCGAGATACTAACTATGGCTACACCTTC; cdr3_aa: CSVAPPGQGRFLGRDTNYGYTF
clone_size: .; d_call: .; v_call: TRBV14; j_call: TRBJ2-3; cdr3_nt: TGTGCCAGCAGCCAATGGAGGGGGCCCACAGATACGCAGTATTTT; cdr3_aa: CASSQWRGPTDTQYF
clone_size: once; d_call: TRBD2; v_call: TRBV6-5; j_call: TRBJ2-5; cdr3_nt: TGTGCCAGTGGGATAGCGGGAGAAGAGACCCAGTACTTC; cdr3_aa: CASGIAGEETQYF
clone_size: .; d_call: TRBD2; v_call: TRBV29-1; j_call: TRBJ2-3; cdr3_nt: TGCAGCGTTTTAGCGGGACGAGGCGCAGATACGCAGTATTTT; cdr3_aa: CSVLAGRGADTQYF
clone_size: .; d_call: TRBD1; v_call: TRBV30; j_call: TRBJ1-2; cdr3_nt: TGTGCCTGGAGCGCCAGGGGGCGCGTCTATGGCTACACCTTC; cdr3_aa: CAWSARGRVYGYTF
clone_size: few; d_call: TRBD2; v_call: TRBV27; j_call: TRBJ2-7; cdr3_nt: TGTGCCAGCAGTTTTGAGTCGACTAGCGGCTACGAGCAGTACTTC; cdr3_aa: CASSFESTSGYEQYF
clone_size: few; d_call: TRBD2; v_call: TRBV7-2; j_call: TRBJ2-5; cdr3_nt: TGTGCCAGCAGCCCACCGCGCGGGGGGGCAGAGACCCAGTACTTC; cdr3_aa: CASSPPRGGAETQYF
clone_size: .; d_call: TRBD2; v_call: TRBV5-1; j_call: TRBJ2-1; cdr3_nt: TGCGCCAGCAGCTCGCCTGCCTCTAGCGGGAGGTGGAATGAGCAGTTCTTC; cdr3_aa: CASSSPASSGRWNEQFF
clone_size: .; d_call: .; v_call: TRBV14; j_call: TRBJ1-4; cdr3_nt: TGTGCCAGCAGCCCAGGGGACGTAATAGGTGAAAAACTGTTTTTT; cdr3_aa: CASSPGDVIGEKLFF
clone_size: .; d_call: TRBD1; v_call: TRBV7-8; j_call: TRBJ2-7; cdr3_nt: TGTGCCAGCAGCGCGGTAACAGGGGACGATTACGAGCAGTACTTC; cdr3_aa: CASSAVTGDDYEQYF
clone_size: .; d_call: TRBD1; v_call: TRBV18; j_call: TRBJ1-6; cdr3_nt: TGTGCCAGCTCACCACCCATGGGACAGGGGAGTTCACCCCTCCACTTT; cdr3_aa: CASSPPMGQGSSPLHF
clone_size: .; d_call: .; v_call: TRBV10-3; j_call: TRBJ1-6; cdr3_nt: TGTGCCACACTCTCTGGGGGGGGCATAGGTTCACCCCTCCACTTT; cdr3_aa: CATLSGGGIGSPLHF
clone_size: few; d_call: TRBD1; v_call: TRBV7-2; j_call: TRBJ2-5; cdr3_nt: TGTGCCAGCAGCCCCTCACCGGGACAGGGAGAGACCCAGTACTTC; cdr3_aa: CASSPSPGQGETQYF
clone_size: .; d_call: TRBD1; v_call: TRBV5-6; j_call: TRBJ2-1; cdr3_nt: TGTGCCAGCAGCTTGGCCAGGGGGAGTTCCTACAATGAGCAGTTCTTC; cdr3_aa: CASSLARGSSYNEQFF
clone_size: few; d_call: .; v_call: TRBV6-2/TRBV6-3; j_call: TRBJ2-7; cdr3_nt: TGTGCCAGCAGCCCCAGGTTCTACGAGCAGTACTTC; cdr3_aa: CASSPRFYEQYF
clone_size: .; d_call: .; v_call: TRBV7-2; j_call: TRBJ2-1; cdr3_nt: TGTGCCAGCAGCTTAAGAAGCGATGCCTACAATGAGCAGTTCTTC; cdr3_aa: CASSLRSDAYNEQFF
clone_size: .; d_call: TRBD1; v_call: TRBV30; j_call: TRBJ2-7; cdr3_nt: TGTGCCTGGGGGACAGGATCCTACGAGCAGTACTTC; cdr3_aa: CAWGTGSYEQYF
clone_size: .; d_call: TRBD2; v_call: TRBV5-4; j_call: TRBJ2-2; cdr3_nt: TGTGCCAGCAGTAGTACCGGGACTAGCAGAACCGGGGAGCTGTTTTTT; cdr3_aa: CASSSTGTSRTGELFF
clone_size: .; d_call: TRBD1; v_call: TRBV7-9; j_call: TRBJ2-1; cdr3_nt: TGTGCCAGCAGCCCCGGGACAGGGGTCAATGAGCAGTTCTTC; cdr3_aa: CASSPGTGVNEQFF